This is a list of T cell receptor beta chains from one sample in a study of regulatory T cells in long-lasting Graves disease. Each CDR3 protein is one row after TCRdb ran MiXCR on the multiplex PCR reads. There are about 660,000 distinct CDR3 sequences in the sample; 30% occur only once, and around 42% lies in the top ten. The sample in question was peripheral blood mononuclear cells (PBMCs), obtained when the disease was refractory, from a patient treated with antithyroid drugs. These receptors were collected from a female donor with Graves disease. CDR3s include the opening cysteine and the closing phenylalanine or tryptophan. Fields, in order: V gene, J gene, D gene, clone size, CDR3 DNA, CDR3 protein. The D gene is left open where the match is weak. Size values are once, few and many counts, or a class for expanded clones, and some rows have none.

TRBV7-3	TRBJ2-1	.	.	TGTGCCAGCAGCTTAAATGGAGGGGTAGACAGTCCCTACAATGAGCAGTTCTTC	CASSLNGGVDSPYNEQFF
TRBV12-3/TRBV12-4	TRBJ1-2	.	.	TGTACCAGCAGTCTCGCTCTTCTCGCTGGCTACACCTTC	CTSSLALLAGYTF
TRBV20-1	TRBJ2-7	TRBD2	few	TGCAGTGCTAGAGGACTAGCGGGAGGGGGGGCCTACGAGCAGTACTTC	CSARGLAGGGAYEQYF
TRBV7-6	TRBJ1-4	.	.	TGTGCCAGCAGCTCCACCCGACAGGACAATAATGAAAAACTGTTTTTT	CASSSTRQDNNEKLFF
TRBV5-1	TRBJ1-2	TRBD1	few	TGCGCCAGCAGCTTCCGGGGGACAGAATCCGCTGGCTACACCTTC	CASSFRGTESAGYTF
TRBV11-2	TRBJ2-5	.	many	TGTGCCAGCAGTCCCGGGGCTAGGAATCAAGAGACCCAGTACTTC	CASSPGARNQETQYF
TRBV12-3/TRBV12-4	TRBJ1-1	TRBD1	many	TGTGCCAGCAGCCCCTCGGACAGGGACGGTCCAAGGACTGAAGCTTTCTTT	CASSPSDRDGPRTEAFF
TRBV6-5	TRBJ2-7	.	few	TGTGCCAGCAGTTACGGGAGGCCAGGGGATTTGTACGAGCAGTACTTC	CASSYGRPGDLYEQYF
TRBV2	TRBJ1-6	.	many	TGTGCCAGCAGTGGACGGGAAGGCCGCTATAATTCACCCCTCCACTTT	CASSGREGRYNSPLHF
TRBV7-9	TRBJ1-1	.	.	TGTGCCAGCAGCTTAGGGGGAGAGGGATTGGGCACTGAAGCTTTCTTT	CASSLGGEGLGTEAFF
TRBV28	TRBJ1-1	.	.	TGTGCCAGCAGGGTCCTGATAGGGTCTGAAGCTTTCTTT	CASRVLIGSEAFF
TRBV2	TRBJ1-2	.	many	TGTGCCAGCAGTGAAAACAGGGCCTACTTCGATGGCTACACCTTC	CASSENRAYFDGYTF
TRBV10-3	TRBJ1-2	.	.	TGTGCCATCAGCCCGGGACCTTCGTCCTATGGCTACACCTTC	CAISPGPSSYGYTF
TRBV30	TRBJ1-2	.	once	TGTGCCTTCTATATCCGGGGAAATGGCTACACCTTC	CAFYIRGNGYTF
TRBV9	TRBJ1-2	.	.	TGTGCCAGCAGCGTAGGTAGGGTGGATTACTATGGCTACACCTTC	CASSVGRVDYYGYTF
TRBV20-1	TRBJ1-1	.	few	TGCAGTGCTAGTTCCCGCCCCACGGACACTGAAGCTTTCTTT	CSASSRPTDTEAFF
TRBV5-1	TRBJ1-6	.	.	TGCGCCAGCAGCTTGCAGGGTTCTGTTAATTCACCCCTCCACTTT	CASSLQGSVNSPLHF
TRBV10-3	TRBJ1-2	TRBD1	.	TGTGCCGTCCTAGGGGACAGGGGCAATGGCTACACCTTC	CAVLGDRGNGYTF
TRBV11-1	TRBJ2-7	TRBD1	few	TGTGCCAGCGGTCTGGGACAGGGGGACGAGCAGTACTTC	CASGLGQGDEQYF
TRBV24-1	TRBJ1-5	TRBD1	few	TGTGCCACCAGTGATTCGGACAGGGCAGGGCAGCCCCAGCATTTT	CATSDSDRAGQPQHF
TRBV13	TRBJ2-7	.	few	TGTGCCAGCAGCCCCGACAGACACGAGCAGTACTTC	CASSPDRHEQYF
TRBV19	TRBJ1-1	.	.	TGTGCCAGTAGTATAGACGGGCAGACTGAAGCTTTCTTT	CASSIDGQTEAFF